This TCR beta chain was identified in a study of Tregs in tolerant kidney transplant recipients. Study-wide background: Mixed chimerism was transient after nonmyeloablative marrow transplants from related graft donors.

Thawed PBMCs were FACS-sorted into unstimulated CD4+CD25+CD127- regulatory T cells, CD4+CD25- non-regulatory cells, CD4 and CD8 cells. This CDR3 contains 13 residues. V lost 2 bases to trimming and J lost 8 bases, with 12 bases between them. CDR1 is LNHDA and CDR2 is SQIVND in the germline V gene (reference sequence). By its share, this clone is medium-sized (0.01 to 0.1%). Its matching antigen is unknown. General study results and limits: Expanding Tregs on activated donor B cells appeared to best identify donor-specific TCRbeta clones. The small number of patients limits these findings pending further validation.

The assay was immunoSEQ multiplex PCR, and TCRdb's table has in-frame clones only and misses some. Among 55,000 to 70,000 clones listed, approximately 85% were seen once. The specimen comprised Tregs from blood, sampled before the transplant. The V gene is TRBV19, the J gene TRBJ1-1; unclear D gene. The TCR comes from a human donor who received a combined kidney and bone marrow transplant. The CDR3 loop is CASSITARMEAFF. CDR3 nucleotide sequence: TGTGCCAGTAGTATAACAGCGCGGATGGAAGCTTTCTTT.